This TCR beta chain is drawn from a study of cytotoxic CD8 clonotypes in ibrutinib-treated CLL. As for the study in general: Among the patients, around ten presented as relapsed/refractory and fewer than 16 as treatment-naive; some 17 showed unmutated IGHV.

Germline V gene data show CDR1 as SGHAT and CDR2 as FQNNGV. The CDR3 is made up of 16 amino acids. Between the trimmed V and J ends, which lost 5 bases and 0 bases, there was a span of 13 bases. Here immunoSEQ multiplex PCR was the method, and the copy in TCRdb shows in-frame clones only, minus some. The data hold some 30,000 clones, with about 76% observed a single time. This clone was counted once. The V gene is TRBV11-2, the J gene TRBJ2-2; D may correspond to TRBD1 or TRBD2 (5 bases each). The sample consisted of PBMCs, taken after 36 months of ibrutinib treatment. This clonotype originated in a human donor with chronic lymphocytic leukemia. The CDR3 coding sequence is TGTGCCAGCAGCGCCCGGGACCGCCCGAACACCGGGGAGCTGTTTTTT. It specifies CASSARDRPNTGELFF.